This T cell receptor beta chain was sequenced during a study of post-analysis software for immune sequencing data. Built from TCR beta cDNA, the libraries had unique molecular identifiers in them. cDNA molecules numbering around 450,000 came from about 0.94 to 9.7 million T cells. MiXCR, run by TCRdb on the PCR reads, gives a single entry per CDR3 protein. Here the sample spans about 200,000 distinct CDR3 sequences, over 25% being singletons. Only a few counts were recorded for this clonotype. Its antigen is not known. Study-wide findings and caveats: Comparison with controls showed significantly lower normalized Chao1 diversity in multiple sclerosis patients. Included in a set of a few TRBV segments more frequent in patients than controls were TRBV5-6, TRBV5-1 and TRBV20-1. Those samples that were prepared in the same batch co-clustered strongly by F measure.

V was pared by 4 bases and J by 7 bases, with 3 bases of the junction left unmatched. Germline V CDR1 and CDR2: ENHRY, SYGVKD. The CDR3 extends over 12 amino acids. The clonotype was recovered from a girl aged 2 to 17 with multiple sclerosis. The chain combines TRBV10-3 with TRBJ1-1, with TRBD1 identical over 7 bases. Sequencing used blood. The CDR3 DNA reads TGTGCCATCAGTGCGACAGGGTATGAAGCTTTCTTT. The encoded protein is CAISATGYEAFF.